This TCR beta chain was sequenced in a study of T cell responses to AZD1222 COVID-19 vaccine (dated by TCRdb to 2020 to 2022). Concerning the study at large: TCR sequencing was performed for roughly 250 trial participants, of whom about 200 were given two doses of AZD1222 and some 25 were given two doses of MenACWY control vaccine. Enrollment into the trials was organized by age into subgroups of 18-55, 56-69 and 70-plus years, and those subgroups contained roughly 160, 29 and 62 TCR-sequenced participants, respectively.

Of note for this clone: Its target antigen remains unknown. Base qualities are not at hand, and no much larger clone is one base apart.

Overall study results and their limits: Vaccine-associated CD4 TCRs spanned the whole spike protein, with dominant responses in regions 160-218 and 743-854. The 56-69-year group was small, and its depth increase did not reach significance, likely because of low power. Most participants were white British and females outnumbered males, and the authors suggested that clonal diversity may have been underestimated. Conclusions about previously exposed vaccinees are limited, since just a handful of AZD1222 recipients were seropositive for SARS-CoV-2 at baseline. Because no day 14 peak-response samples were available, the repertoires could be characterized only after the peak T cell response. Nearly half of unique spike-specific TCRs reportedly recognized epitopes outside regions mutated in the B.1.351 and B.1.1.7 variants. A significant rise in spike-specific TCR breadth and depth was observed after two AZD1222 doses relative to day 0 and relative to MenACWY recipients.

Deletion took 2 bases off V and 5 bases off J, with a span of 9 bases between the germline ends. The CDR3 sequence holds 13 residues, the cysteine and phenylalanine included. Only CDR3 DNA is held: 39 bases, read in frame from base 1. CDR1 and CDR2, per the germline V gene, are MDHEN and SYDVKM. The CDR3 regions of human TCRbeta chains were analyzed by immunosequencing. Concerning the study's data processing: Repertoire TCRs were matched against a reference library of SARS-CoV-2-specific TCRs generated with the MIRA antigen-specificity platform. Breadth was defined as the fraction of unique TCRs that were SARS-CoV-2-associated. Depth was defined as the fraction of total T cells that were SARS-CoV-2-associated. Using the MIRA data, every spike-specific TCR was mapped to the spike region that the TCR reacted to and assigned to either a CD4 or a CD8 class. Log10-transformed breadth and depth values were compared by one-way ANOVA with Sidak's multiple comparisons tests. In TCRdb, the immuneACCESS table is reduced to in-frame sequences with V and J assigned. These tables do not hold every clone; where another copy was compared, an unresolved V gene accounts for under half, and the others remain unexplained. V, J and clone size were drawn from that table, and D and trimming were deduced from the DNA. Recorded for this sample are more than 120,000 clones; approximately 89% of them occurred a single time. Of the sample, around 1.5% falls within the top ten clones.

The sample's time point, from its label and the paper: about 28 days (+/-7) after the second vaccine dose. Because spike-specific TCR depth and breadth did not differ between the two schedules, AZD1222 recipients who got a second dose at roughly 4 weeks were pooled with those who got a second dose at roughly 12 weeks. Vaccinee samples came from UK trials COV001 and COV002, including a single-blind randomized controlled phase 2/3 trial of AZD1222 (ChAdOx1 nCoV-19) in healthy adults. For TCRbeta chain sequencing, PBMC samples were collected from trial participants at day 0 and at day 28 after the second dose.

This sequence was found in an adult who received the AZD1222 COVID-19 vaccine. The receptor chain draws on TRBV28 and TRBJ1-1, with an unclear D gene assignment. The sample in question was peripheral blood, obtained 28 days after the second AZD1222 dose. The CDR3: CASSLPGRTEAFF. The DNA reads TGTGCCAGCAGTTTACCGGGCCGGACTGAAGCTTTCTTT.